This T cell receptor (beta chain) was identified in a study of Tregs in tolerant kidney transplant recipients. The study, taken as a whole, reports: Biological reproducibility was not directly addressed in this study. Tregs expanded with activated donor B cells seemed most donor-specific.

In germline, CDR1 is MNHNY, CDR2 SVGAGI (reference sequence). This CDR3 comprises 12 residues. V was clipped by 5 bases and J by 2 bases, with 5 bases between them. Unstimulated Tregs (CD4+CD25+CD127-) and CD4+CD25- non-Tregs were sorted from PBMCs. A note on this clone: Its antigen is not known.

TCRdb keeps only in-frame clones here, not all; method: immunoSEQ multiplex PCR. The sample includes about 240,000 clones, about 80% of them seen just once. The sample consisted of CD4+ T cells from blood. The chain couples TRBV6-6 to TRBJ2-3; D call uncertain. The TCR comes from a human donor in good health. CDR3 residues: CASSPNTDTQYF. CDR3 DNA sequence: TGTGCCAGCAGTCCAAACACAGATACGCAGTATTTT.